The sequence of this T cell receptor (beta chain) was determined in a study of CD8+CD57+ T cells in acquired aplastic anemia. Study summary: DNA per sorted CD4+ or CD8+ sample ranged about 0.19 to 30 ug, averaging roughly 3.2 ug.

Genomic DNA acted as the template from which TCR beta VDJ combination and CDR3 sequence profiling were carried out. TCRdb reprocessed the reads via MiXCR and lists one record per CDR3 protein. The repertoire holds about 420,000 distinct CDR3 sequences, with 60% to 80% as singletons. Per the germline V gene, CDR1 is SGHKS and CDR2 is YYEKEE (reference sequence). The CDR3 totals 16 residues. The V and J ends lost 4 bases and 3 bases respectively, with 20 bases between them. The source material was sorted CD4+, CD8+, or CD8+CD57+ T cells (not recorded which) from PBMCs. V and J are TRBV5-5 and TRBJ2-7, with D tentatively TRBD2 (6 bases). The TCR was taken from a human donor in good health, serving as a control. CDR3 sequence: CASSRAIGRGSYEQYF. In DNA, the CDR3 is TGTGCCAGCAGCCGGGCAATAGGGCGGGGCAGCTACGAGCAGTACTTC.